The T cell receptor beta chain under discussion was sequenced for a study of T-cell reconstitution after alpha-beta-depleted transplantation in children. CDR1 is MNHEY, CDR2 SMNVEV, per germline (reference sequence). Trimming stripped 4 bases from V and 5 bases from J, with 12 bases between. The CDR3 covers 13 residues. The authors prepared the TCRbeta library with unique molecular identifiers. TCRdb itself ran the PCR reads through MiXCR, one entry per CDR3 protein. The data show hundreds of thousands of distinct CDR3 sequences, with 15% to 20% seen just once and roughly 3.3% held by the top ten. The TCR originated in a human donor who donated a stem cell graft to a child with acute lymphoblastic leukemia. V usage is TRBV27 and J usage is TRBJ2-7; weak D call: TRBD2 (6 bases). The sequencing here drew on PBMCs from the stem cell graft donor, taken from the stem cell graft. CDR3 sequence reads: CASSWKEGNEQYF. Written as DNA, the CDR3 is TGTGCCAGCAGTTGGAAGGAGGGGAACGAGCAGTACTTC.